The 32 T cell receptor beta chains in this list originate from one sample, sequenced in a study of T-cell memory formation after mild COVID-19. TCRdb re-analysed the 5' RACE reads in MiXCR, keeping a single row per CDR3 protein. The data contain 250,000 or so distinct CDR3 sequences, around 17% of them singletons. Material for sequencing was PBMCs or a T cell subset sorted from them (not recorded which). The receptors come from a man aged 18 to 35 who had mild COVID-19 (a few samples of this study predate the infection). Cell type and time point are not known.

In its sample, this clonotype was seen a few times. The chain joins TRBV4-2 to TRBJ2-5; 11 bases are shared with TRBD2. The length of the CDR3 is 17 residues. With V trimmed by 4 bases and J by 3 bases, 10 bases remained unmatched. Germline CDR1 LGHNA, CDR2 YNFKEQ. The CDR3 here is CASSPAGSGGVEETQYF. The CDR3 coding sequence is TGTGCCAGCAGCCCCGCTGGTAGCGGGGGGGTAGAAGAGACCCAGTACTTC.

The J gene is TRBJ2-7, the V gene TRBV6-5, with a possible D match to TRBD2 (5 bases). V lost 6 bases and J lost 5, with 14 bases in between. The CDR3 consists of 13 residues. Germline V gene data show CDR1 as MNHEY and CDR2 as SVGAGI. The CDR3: CASSRTQQDEQYF. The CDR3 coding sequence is TGTGCCAGCAGCAGGACTCAGCAGGACGAGCAGTACTTC.

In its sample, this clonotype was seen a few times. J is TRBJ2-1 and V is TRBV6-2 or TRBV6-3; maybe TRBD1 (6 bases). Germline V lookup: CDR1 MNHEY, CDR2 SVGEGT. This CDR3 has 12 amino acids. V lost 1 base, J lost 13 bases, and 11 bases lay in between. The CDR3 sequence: CASSYYRVDQFF. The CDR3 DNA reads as TGTGCCAGCAGTTACTACAGGGTGGATCAGTTCTTC.

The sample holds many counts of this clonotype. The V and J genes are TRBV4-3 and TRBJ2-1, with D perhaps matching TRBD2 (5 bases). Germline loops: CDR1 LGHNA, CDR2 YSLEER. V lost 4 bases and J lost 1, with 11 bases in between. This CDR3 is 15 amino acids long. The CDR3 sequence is CASSPDSESYNEQFF. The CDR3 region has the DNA TGCGCCAGCAGCCCGGATAGCGAATCCTACAATGAGCAGTTCTTC.

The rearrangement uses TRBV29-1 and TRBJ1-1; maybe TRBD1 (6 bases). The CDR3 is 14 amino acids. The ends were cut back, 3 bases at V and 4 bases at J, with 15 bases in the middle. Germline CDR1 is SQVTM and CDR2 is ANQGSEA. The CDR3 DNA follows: TGCAGCGTTGAGGGGGGGACAATCGTCACTGAAGCTTTCTTT. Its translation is CSVEGGTIVTEAFF.

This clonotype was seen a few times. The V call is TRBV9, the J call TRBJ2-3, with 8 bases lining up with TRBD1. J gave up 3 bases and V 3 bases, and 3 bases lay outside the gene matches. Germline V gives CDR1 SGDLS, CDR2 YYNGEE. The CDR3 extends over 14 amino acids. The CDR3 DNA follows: TGTGCCAGCAGCGCGGACAGGGTAACAGATACGCAGTATTTT. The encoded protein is CASSADRVTDTQYF. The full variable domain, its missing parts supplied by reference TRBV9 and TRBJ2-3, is DSGVTQTPKHLITATGQRVTLRCSPRSGDLSVYWYQQSLDQGLQFLIQYYNGEERAKGNILERFSAQQFPDLHSELNLSSLELGDSALYFCASSADRVTDTQYFGPGTRLTVL.

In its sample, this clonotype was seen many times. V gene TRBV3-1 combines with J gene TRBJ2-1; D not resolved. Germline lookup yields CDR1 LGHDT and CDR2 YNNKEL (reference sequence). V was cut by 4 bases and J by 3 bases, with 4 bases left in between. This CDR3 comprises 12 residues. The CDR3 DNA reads TGTGCCAGCAGCCCGCGCTACAATGAGCAGTTCTTC. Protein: CASSPRYNEQFF.

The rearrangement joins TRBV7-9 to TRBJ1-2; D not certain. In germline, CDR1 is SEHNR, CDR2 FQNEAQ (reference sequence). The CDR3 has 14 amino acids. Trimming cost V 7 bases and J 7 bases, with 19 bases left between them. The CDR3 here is CASIILGESGGYTF. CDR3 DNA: TGTGCCAGCATCATCCTCGGGGAATCCGGTGGCTACACCTTC.

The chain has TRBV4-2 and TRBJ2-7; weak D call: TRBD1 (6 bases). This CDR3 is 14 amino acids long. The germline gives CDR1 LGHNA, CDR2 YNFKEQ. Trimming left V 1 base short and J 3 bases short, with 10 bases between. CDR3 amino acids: CASSQGRGGYEQYF. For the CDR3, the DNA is TGTGCCAGCAGCCAAGGCAGGGGCGGCTACGAGCAGTACTTC.

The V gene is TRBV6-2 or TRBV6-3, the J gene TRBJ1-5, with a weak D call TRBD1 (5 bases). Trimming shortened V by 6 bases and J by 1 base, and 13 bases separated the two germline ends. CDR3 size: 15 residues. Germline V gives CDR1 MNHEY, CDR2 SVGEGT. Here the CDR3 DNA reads TGTGCCAGCAGACCCTGGGAGGGGAGCAATCAGCCCCAGCATTTT. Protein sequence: CASRPWEGSNQPQHF.

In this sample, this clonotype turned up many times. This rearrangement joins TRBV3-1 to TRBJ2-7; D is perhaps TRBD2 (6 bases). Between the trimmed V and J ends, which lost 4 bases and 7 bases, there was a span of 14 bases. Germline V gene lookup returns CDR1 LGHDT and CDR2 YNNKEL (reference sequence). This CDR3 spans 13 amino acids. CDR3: CASSRDSGREQYF. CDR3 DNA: TGTGCCAGCAGCCGGGACTCCGGTCGAGAGCAGTACTTC.

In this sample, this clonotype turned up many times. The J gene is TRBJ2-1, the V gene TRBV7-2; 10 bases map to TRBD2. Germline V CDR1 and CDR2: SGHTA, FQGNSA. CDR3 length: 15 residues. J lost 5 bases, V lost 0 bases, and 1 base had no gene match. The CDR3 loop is CASSLASGGNNEQFF. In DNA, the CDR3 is TGTGCCAGCAGCTTAGCTAGCGGGGGGAACAATGAGCAGTTCTTC.

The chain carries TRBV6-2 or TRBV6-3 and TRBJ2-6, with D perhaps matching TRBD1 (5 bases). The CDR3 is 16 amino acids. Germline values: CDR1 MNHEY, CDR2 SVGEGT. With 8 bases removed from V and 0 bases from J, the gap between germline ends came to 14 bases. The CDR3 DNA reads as TGTGCCAGCTCCACAGGCGGATCCTCTGGGGCCAACGTCCTGACTTTC. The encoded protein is CASSTGGSSGANVLTF.

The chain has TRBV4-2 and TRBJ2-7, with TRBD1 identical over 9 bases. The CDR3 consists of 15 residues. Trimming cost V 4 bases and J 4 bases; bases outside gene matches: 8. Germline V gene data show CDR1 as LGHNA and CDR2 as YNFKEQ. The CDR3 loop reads CASSLGQGDPYEQYF. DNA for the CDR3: TGTGCCAGCAGCCTGGGACAGGGTGACCCTTACGAGCAGTACTTC.

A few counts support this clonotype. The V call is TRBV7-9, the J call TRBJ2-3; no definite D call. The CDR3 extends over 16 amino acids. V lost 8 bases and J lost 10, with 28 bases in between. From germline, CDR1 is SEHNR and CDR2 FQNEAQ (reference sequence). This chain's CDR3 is CASGLPGPYGVGAQYF. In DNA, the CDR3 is TGTGCCAGCGGGTTACCGGGTCCTTACGGCGTCGGAGCGCAGTATTTT.

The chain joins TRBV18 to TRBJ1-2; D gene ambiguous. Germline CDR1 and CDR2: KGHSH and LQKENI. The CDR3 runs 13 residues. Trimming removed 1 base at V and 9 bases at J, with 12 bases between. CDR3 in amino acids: CASSPRAGGSYTF. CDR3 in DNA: TGTGCCAGCTCACCACGGGCAGGCGGTAGCTACACCTTC.

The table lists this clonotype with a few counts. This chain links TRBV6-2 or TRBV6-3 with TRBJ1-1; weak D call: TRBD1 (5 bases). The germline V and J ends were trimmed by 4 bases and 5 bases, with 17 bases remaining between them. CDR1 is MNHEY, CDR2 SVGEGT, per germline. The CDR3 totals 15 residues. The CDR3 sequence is CASSSAGSGGTEAFF. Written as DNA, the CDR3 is TGTGCCAGCAGTTCTGCAGGGTCGGGGGGAACTGAAGCTTTCTTT.

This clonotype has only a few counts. The CDR3 nucleotides are TGCAGTGCGCCCCGGGGGGGCTCCTACAATGAGCAGTTCTTC. The encoded protein is CSAPRGGSYNEQFF. The chain employs TRBV20-1 and TRBJ2-1, with 8 bases aligning to TRBD2. The germline CDR1 and CDR2 sequences are DFQATT and SNEGSKA (reference sequence). V was pared by 6 bases and J by 0 bases, with 4 bases of the junction left unmatched. This CDR3 is 14 amino acids long.

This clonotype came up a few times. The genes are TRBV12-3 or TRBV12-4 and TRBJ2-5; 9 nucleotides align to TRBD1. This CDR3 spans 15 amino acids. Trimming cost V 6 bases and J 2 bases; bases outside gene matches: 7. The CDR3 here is CASRPGQGLQETQYF. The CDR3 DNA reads TGTGCCAGCAGACCGGGACAGGGTTTACAAGAGACCCAGTACTTC.

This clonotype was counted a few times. CDR3 residues: CATRARAGGADTQYF. DNA of the CDR3: TGTGCCACCCGAGCCCGGGCAGGGGGCGCAGATACGCAGTATTTT. The chain couples TRBV24-1 to TRBJ2-3; 8 bases match TRBD1. CDR1 and CDR2 (germline): KGHDR, SFDVKD. Trimming removed 9 bases from V and 4 bases from J; junction bases left unmatched: 11. The CDR3 extends over 15 amino acids.

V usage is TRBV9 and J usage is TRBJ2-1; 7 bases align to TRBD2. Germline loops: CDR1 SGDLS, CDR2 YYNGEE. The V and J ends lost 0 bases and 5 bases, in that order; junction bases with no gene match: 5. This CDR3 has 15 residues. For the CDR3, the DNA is TGTGCCAGCAGCGTAGGGGCGGGGGTGAACAATGAGCAGTTCTTC. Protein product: CASSVGAGVNNEQFF.

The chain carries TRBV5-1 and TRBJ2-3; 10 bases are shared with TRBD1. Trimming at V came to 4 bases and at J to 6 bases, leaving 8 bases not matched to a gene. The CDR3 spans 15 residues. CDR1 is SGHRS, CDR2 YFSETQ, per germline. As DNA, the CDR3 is TGCGCCAGCAGCATGCGACAGGGGGCTTCGGATACGCAGTATTTT. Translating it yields CASSMRQGASDTQYF.

CDR3 nucleotides: TGCGCCAGCAGCTTATCGATTGGACCGTCCCCCCTCCACTTT. Its protein is CASSLSIGPSPLHF. The chain combines TRBV5-1 with TRBJ1-6; no clear D. Trimming stripped 2 bases from V and 13 bases from J, with 16 bases between. There are 14 residues in the CDR3. Germline V gives CDR1 SGHRS, CDR2 YFSETQ.

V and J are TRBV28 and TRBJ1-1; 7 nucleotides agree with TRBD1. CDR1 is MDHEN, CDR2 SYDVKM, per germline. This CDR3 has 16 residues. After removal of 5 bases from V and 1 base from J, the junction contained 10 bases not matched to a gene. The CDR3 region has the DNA TGTGCCAGCAGTCGCACTTGGGCAGGGGGGAACACTGAAGCTTTCTTT. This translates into CASSRTWAGGNTEAFF. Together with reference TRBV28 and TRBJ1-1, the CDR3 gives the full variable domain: DVKVTQSSRYLVKRTGEKVFLECVQDMDHENMFWYRQDPGLGLRLIYFSYDVKMKEKGDIPEGYSVSREKKERFSLILESASTNQTSMYLCASSRTWAGGNTEAFFGQGTRLTVV.

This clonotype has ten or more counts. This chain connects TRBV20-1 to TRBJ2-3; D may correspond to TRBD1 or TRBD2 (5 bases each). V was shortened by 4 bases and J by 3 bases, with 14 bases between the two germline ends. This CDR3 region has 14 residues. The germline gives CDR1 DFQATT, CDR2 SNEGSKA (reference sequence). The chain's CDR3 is CSATNSGGTDTQYF. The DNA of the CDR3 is TGCAGTGCTACTAACAGTGGGGGTACAGATACGCAGTATTTT.

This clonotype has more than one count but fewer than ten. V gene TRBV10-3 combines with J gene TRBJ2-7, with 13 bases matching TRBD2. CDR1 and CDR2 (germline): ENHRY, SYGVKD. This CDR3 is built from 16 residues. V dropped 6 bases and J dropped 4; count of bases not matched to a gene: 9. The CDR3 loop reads CAISSGTSGIGYEQYV. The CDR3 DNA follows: TGTGCCATCAGCTCCGGGACTAGCGGGATCGGGTACGAGCAGTACGTC.

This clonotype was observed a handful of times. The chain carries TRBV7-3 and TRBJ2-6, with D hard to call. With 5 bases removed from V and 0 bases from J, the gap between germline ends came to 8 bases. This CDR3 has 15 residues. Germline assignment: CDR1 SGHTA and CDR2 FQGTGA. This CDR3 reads CASSKQSSGANVLTF. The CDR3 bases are TGTGCCAGCAGCAAACAGAGCTCTGGGGCCAACGTCCTGACTTTC.

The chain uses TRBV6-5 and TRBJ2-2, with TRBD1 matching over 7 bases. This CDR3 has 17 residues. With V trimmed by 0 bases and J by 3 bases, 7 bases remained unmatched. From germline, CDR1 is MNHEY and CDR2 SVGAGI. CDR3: CASSYSIAGQDTGELFF. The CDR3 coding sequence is TGTGCCAGCAGTTACTCGATTGCAGGACAGGACACCGGGGAGCTGTTTTTT.

Here the CDR3 DNA reads TGTGCCAGCAGTTACGGACAGGGAATTGGTGGCTACACCTTC. This sequence encodes CASSYGQGIGGYTF. The chain employs TRBV6-5 and TRBJ1-2; 8 nucleotides align to TRBD1. Unmatched junction bases numbered 6, after V lost 2 bases and J lost 7 bases. This CDR3 is 14 amino acids long. The germline V gene has CDR1 MNHEY and CDR2 SVGAGI.

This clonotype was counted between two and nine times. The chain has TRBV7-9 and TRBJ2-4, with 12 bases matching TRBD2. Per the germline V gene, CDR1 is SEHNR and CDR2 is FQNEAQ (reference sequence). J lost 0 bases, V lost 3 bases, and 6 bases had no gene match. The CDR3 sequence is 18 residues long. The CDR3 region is CASSFSLAGGQAKNIQYF. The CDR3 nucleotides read TGTGCCAGCAGCTTTTCACTAGCGGGGGGCCAAGCCAAAAACATTCAGTACTTC.

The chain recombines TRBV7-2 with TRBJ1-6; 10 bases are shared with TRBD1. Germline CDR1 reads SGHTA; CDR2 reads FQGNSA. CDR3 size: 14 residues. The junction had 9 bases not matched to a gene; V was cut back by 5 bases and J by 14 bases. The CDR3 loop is CASSARDRGRSLHF. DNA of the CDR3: TGTGCCAGCAGCGCCCGGGACAGGGGACGCTCCCTCCACTTT.

In DNA, the CDR3 is TGCGCCAGCAGCCGCCCCCCCCGGCTAGCGGGCGCAGATACGCAGTATTTT. Protein product: CASSRPPRLAGADTQYF. This chain uses TRBV4-1 with TRBJ2-3, with TRBD2 matching over 8 bases. The V gene end was trimmed by 4 bases and the J gene end by 4 bases; junction bases not matched to a gene: 13. CDR1 MGHRA and CDR2 YSYEKL come from the germline V gene. This CDR3 spans 17 amino acids.